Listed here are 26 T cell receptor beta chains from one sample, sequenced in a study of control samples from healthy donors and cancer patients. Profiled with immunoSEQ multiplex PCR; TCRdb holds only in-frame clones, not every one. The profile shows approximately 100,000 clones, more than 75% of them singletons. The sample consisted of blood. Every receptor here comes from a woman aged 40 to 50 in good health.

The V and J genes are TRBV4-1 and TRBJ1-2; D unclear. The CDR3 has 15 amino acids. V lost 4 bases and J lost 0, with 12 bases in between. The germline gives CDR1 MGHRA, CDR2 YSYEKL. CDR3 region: CASSLNSEANYGYTF. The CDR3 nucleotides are TGCGCCAGCAGCCTTAACTCCGAAGCTAACTATGGCTACACCTTC.

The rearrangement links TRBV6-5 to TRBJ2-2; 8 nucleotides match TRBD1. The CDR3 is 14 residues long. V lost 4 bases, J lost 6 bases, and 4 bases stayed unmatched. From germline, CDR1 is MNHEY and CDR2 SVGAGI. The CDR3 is CASSFQGAAGELFF. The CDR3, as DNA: TGTGCCAGCAGTTTCCAGGGGGCAGCCGGGGAGCTGTTTTTT.

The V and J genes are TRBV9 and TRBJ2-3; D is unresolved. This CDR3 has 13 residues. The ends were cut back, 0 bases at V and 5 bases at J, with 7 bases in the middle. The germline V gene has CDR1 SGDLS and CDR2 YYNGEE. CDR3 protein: CASSVDRIDTQYF. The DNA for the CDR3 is TGTGCCAGCAGCGTAGATAGAATAGATACGCAGTATTTT. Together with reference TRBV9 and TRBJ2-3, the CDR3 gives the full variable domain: DSGVTQTPKHLITATGQRVTLRCSPRSGDLSVYWYQQSLDQGLQFLIQYYNGEERAKGNILERFSAQQFPDLHSELNLSSLELGDSALYFCASSVDRIDTQYFGPGTRLTVL.

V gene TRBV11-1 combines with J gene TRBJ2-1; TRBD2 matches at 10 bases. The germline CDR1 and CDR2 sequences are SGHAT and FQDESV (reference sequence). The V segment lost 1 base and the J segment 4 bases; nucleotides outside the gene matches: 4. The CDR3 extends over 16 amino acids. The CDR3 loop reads CASSLVASGGYNEQFF. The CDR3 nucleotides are TGTGCCAGCAGCTTAGTGGCTAGCGGGGGATACAATGAGCAGTTCTTC.

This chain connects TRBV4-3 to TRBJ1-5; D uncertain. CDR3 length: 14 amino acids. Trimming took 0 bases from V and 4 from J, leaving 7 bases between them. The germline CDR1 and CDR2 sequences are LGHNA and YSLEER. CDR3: CASSQEWSNQPQHF. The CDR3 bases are TGCGCCAGCAGCCAAGAATGGAGTAATCAGCCCCAGCATTTT.

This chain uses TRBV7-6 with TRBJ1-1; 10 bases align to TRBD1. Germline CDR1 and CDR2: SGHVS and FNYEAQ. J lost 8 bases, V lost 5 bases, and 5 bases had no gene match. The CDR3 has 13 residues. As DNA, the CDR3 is TGTGCCAGCAGCCTCCGGGACAGGGGCGAAGCTTTCTTT. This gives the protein CASSLRDRGEAFF.

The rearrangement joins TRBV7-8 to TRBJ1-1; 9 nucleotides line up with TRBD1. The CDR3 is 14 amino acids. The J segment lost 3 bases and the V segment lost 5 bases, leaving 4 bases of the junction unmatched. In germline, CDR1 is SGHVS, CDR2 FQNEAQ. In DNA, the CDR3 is TGTGCCAGCAGCCCGGGACAGGGTTACACTGAAGCTTTCTTT. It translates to CASSPGQGYTEAFF.

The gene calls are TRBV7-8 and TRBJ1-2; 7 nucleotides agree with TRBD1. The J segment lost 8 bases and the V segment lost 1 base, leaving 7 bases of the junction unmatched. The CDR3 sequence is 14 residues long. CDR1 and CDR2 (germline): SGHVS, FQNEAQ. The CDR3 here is CASSLGRQGSGYTF. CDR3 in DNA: TGTGCCAGCAGCTTAGGACGACAGGGCAGCGGCTACACCTTC.

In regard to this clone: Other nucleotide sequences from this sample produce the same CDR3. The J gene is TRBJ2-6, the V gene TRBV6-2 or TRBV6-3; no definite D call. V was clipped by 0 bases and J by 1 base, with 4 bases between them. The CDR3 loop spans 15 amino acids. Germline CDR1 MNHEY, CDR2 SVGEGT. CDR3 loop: CASSYSGSGANVLTF. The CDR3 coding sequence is TGTGCCAGCAGTTACTCGGGGTCTGGGGCCAACGTCCTGACTTTC.

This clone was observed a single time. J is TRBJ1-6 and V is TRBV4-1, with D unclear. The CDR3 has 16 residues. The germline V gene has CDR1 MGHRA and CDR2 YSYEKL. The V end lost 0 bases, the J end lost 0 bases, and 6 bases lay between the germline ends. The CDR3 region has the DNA TGCGCCAGCAGCCAAGAATGGGACTCCTATAATTCACCCCTCCACTTT. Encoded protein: CASSQEWDSYNSPLHF.

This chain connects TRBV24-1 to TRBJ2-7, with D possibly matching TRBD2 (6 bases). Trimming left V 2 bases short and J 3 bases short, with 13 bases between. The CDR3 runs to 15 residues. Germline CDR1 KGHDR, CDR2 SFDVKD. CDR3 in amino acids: CATSDSGDSHYEQYF. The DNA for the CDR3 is TGTGCCACCAGTGATTCGGGAGACAGTCACTACGAGCAGTACTTC.

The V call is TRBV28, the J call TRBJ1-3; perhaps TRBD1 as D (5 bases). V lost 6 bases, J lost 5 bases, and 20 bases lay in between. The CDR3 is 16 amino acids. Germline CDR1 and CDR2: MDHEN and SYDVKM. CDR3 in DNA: TGTGCCAGCAGCTTACCCGGTGCAGGGTCGAGAAACACCATATATTTT. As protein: CASSLPGAGSRNTIYF.

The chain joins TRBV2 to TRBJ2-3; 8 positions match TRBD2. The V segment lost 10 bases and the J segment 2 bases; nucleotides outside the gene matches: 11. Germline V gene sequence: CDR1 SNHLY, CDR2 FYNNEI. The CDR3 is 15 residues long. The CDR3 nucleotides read TGTGCCACTAAGGCCGCTAGCGGGTTCACAGATACGCAGTATTTT. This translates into CATKAASGFTDTQYF.

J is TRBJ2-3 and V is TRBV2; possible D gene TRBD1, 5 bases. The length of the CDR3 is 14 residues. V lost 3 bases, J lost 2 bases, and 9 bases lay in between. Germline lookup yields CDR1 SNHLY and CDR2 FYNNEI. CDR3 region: CASSEQGDTDTQYF. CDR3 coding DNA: TGTGCCAGCAGTGAGCAGGGCGACACAGATACGCAGTATTTT.

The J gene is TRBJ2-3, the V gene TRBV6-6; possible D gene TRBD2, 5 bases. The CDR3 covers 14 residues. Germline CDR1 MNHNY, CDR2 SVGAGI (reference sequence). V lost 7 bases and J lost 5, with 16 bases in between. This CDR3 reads CASTLAPAGDTQYF. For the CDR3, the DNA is TGTGCCAGCACCTTAGCCCCGGCGGGAGATACGCAGTATTTT.

The CDR3 loop reads CASSVDSSDGIYEQYF. The CDR3 region has the DNA TGTGCCAGCAGCGTAGATTCATCGGACGGAATCTACGAGCAGTACTTC. This chain joins TRBV9 and TRBJ2-7; D not resolved. V lost 0 bases and J 3 bases, leaving 16 bases between the germline ends. Germline V gene sequence: CDR1 SGDLS, CDR2 YYNGEE. The CDR3 is made up of 16 amino acids.

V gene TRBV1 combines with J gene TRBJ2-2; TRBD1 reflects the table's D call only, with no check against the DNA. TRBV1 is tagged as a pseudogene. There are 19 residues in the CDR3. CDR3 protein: CTSSPRQGPQELVSGELFF. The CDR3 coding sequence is TGCACCAGCAGCCCCCGACAGGGGCCCCAGGAACTAGTATCCGGGGAGCTGTTTTTT.

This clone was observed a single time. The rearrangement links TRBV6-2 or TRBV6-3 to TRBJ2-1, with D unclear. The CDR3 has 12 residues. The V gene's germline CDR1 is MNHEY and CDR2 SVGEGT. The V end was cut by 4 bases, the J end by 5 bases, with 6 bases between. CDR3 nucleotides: TGTGCCAGCAGTTCTATAGACAATGAGCAGTTCTTC. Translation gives CASSSIDNEQFF.

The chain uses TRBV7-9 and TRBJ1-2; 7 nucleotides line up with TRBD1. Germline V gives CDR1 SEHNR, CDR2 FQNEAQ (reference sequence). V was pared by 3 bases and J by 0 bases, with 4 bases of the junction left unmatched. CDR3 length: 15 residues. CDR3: CASSFEGTANYGYTF. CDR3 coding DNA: TGTGCCAGCAGCTTCGAAGGGACAGCTAACTATGGCTACACCTTC.

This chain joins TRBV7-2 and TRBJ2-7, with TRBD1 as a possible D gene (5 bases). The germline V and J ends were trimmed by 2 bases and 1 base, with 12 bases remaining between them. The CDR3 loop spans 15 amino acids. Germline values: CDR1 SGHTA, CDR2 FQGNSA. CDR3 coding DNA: TGTGCCAGCAGCTTACAAGCGACAGCGTCCTACGAGCAGTACTTC. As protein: CASSLQATASYEQYF. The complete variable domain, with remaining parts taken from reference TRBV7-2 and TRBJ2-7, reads GAGVSQSPSNKVTEKGKDVELRCDPISGHTALYWYRQSLGQGLEFLIYFQGNSAPDKSGLPSDRFSAERTGGSVSTLTIQRTQQEDSAVYLCASSLQATASYEQYFGPGTRLTVT.

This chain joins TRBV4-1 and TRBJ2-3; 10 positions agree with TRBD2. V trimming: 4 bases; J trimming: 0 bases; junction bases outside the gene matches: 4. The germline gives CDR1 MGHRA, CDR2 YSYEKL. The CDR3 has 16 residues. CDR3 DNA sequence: TGCGCCAGCAGCCTATCGACTAGCGGGAGCACAGATACGCAGTATTTT. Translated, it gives CASSLSTSGSTDTQYF.

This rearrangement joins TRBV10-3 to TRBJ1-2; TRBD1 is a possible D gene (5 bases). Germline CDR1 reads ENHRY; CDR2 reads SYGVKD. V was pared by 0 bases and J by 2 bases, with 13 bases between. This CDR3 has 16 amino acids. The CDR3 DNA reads TGTGCCATCAGTGAGTCGAGGGACTCTCTGAACTATGGCTACACCTTC. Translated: CAISESRDSLNYGYTF.

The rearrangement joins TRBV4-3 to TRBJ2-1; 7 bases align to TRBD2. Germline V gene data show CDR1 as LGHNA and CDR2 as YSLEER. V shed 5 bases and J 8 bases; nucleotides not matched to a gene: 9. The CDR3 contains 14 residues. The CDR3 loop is CASSRGLPGDEQFF. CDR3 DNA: TGCGCCAGCAGCAGGGGACTACCCGGGGATGAGCAGTTCTTC.

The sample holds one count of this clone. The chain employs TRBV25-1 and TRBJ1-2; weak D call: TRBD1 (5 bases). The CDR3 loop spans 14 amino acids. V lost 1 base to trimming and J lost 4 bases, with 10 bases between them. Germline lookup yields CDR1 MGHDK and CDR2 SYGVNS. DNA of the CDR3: TGTGCCAGCAGTGAATTGGGGCGCCCCTATGGCTACACCTTC. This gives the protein CASSELGRPYGYTF.

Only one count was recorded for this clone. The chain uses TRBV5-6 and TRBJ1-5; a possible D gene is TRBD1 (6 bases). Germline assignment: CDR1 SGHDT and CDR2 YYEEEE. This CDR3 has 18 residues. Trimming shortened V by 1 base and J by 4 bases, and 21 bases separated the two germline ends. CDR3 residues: CASSLPPGAFGGNQPQHF. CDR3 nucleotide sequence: TGTGCCAGCAGCTTGCCGCCGGGGGCATTCGGGGGGAATCAGCCCCAGCATTTT.

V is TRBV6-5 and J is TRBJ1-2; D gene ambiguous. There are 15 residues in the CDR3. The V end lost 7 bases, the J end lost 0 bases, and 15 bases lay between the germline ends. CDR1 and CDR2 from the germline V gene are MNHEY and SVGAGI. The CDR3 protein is CASTLDRTSNYGYTF. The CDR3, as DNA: TGTGCCAGCACCCTCGACCGAACGTCTAACTATGGCTACACCTTC.